This T cell receptor (beta chain) was identified during a study of T cell responses to AZD1222 COVID-19 vaccine. General study results and limits: Variant regions that are unmutated are reportedly the target of nearly half of spike-specific TCRs. Breadth and depth of Spike-specific TCRs rose after two AZD1222 doses.

J gave up 5 bases and V 9 bases, and 8 bases lay outside the gene matches. Per the germline V gene, CDR1 is SNHLY and CDR2 is FYNNEI. The length of the CDR3 is 16 residues. Points on this clone: Its antigen is as yet unknown.

The data were produced by immunoSEQ multiplex PCR, yet TCRdb's version contains in-frame clones alone and is incomplete. The sample shows tens of thousands of clones, over 75% of them seen only once. Pooled in the analysis were second doses at about 4 or about 12 weeks. The sample consisted of peripheral blood, taken 28 days after the second AZD1222 dose. This clonotype originated in an adult who received the AZD1222 COVID-19 vaccine. V is TRBV2 and J is TRBJ2-2; 14 positions match TRBD2. DNA of the CDR3: TGTGCCAGGGGGACTAGCGGGAGAGTAGGAACCGGGGAGCTGTTTTTT. Amino acid sequence: CARGTSGRVGTGELFF.